Listed here is a single TCR beta chain. Its antigen is unknown. Qualities for individual bases were not recorded, and no much larger clone is one base off. This entry comes from a study of shared clonotypes between healthy human individuals (dated by TCRdb to 2020 to 2022). Regarding the study in general: The cohort comprised a couple of women and three men aged 18 to 49 years. Between about 0.8 and 8.9 billion PBMCs per donor were obtained by leukapheresis. For each donor, CD4 naive and CD4 memory were each given three plates, CD8 naive was given two plates, and CD8 memory was given one plate. Libraries were prepared and TCR repertoires were sequenced by different laboratories using diverse techniques, in order to increase sequencing depth and limit assay-specific biases. The study deeply sequenced blood TCR repertoires of about five healthy adults to estimate repertoire size and the extent of clonotype sharing between individuals. Summary of the overall study and its limitations: Clonotypes shared by all four sorted-subset donors showed higher generation probabilities than non-shared clonotypes. Incomplete sequencing was indicated by rarefaction of sorted-subset datasets, despite the large sequencing depth. Naive subsets generally had larger estimated clonotype richness than memory subsets did. Sampling was restricted to blood, and TCR repertoires in tissues likely differ from the TCR repertoires found in blood. Across a few donors, 5% to 6% of naive CD4, roughly 3.8% of naive CD8, around 2.5% of memory CD4, and under 0.45% of memory CD8 clonotypes were shared. Pairwise subsampling indicated that sequencing depth was expected to affect the degree of clonotype sharing among donors. The small number of donors limited the genetic and exposure-history diversity represented.

Healthy HIV-negative adults with no recently reported acute infections or vaccinations were included as donors. Only Caucasian adults living in Nashville, Tennessee, USA were represented among the donors. CD4+ T cells were enriched by magnetic negative selection; naive cells were then positively selected on CD45RA, and the negative fraction formed the memory subset. Blood was collected by leukapheresis, and PBMCs were isolated by Ficoll-Histopaque density gradient centrifugation and then cryopreserved in liquid nitrogen vapor phase. Purity and quantity of every magnetically sorted T cell population were checked by analytical flow cytometry. Genomic DNA was isolated from every sorted fraction and measured by UV absorbance on a Nanodrop 2000c. Trimming removed 0 bases from V and 4 bases from J; the gene matches leave 5 bases unexplained. CDR1 and CDR2 (MNHEY, SVGAGI) derive from the germline V gene. The CDR3, cysteine through phenylalanine, is 15 amino acids long. Only the CDR3 DNA is retained, 45 bases long and in frame from the first base.

Using the deep immunoSEQ assay, TCR CDR3 regions were amplified from genomic DNA by multiplex PCR. Genomic DNA extracted from each cell subset was distributed evenly over all wells of several immunoSEQ 96-well plates, and each plate served as one replicate. For sorted subsets, around 200 ng genomic DNA, equal to approximately 30,000 T cell genomes, was loaded into each replicate PCR. Purified libraries were measured with a Qubit 3.0 fluorometer, size-checked on a Bioanalyzer 2100, and measured again with the KAPA Library Quantification kit. Each immunoSEQ 96-well plate was sequenced on its own single-read 150-cycle Illumina NextSeq 550 flow cell. The authors' analysis ran thus. Because the immunoSEQ output included only junctional sequences and no quality scores, the filtering could not be the same as the filtering used for full-length reads. Sequences were annotated with PyIR, a Python wrapper for IgBLAST v1.9, and V/J genes and CDR3 were assigned using IMGT germline references. Reads were filtered out if the reads had weak V/J assignments (E-value above 1e-6), no CDR3, stop codons, out-of-frame junctions, or ambiguous translated residues. V3J clonotypes were defined as sequences sharing an identical inferred V gene, J gene, and CDR3 amino acid sequence. To compute the percentage overlap between repertoires, the number of shared unique clonotypes was divided by the size of the smaller repertoire. Richness of each repertoire was evaluated using RTK rarefaction, the Chao1 estimator, and Recon v2.1 estimates of unobserved clonotypes. For all TCRbeta clonotypes obtained by the gDNA method from four donors, generation probabilities were computed with OLGA. TCRdb carries this immuneACCESS record with in-frame sequences only. Its versions omit some clonotypes, under half of them owing to an unresolved V gene in the studies checked, with the rest unexplained. For V, J and clone size, that table is used; D and trimming come from the DNA. This sample is represented by approximately 2.3 million clones; approximately 93% of them were singletons. The ten largest clones add up to 0.39% of the sample.

The sequence was collected from a man aged 18 to 35 in good health. Some clones in this sample may be carry-over from other donors' samples. Recombination joined TRBV6-5 with TRBJ2-7, with 8 bases matching TRBD1. Sequencing input: naive CD4+ T cells from PBMCs. This sample's cell subset or site label indicates: CD45RA+ positively selected. CDR3 sequence: CASSYSTGAWYEQYF. The sequenced DNA is TGTGCCAGCAGTTACTCGACAGGGGCGTGGTACGAGCAGTACTTC.